The clone carrying this TCR beta chain was recorded many times. Those who participated ranged in age from roughly 18 to 90 years and resided in 24 US areas. Self-reported history from a screening survey and questionnaire set each donor's cohort. Resolution of symptoms, clearance, or two negative PCRs was present in recovered Cohort 3 donors. As handled by the study authors: The authors estimated nucleated cell counts from reference gene primer amplification. The repertoire was sequenced with immunoSEQ multiplex PCR; TCRdb's copy has only in-frame clones and lacks some. V and J calls and clone size are as listed in that table; D and trimming were resolved from the DNA. The table lists 200,000 to 250,000 clones, 84% of them singletons. These data originate in a study of blood T cell repertoires in COVID-19. The CDR3 extends over 16 amino acids. V was clipped by 10 bases and J by 0 bases, with 21 bases between them. The germline V gene has CDR1 SEHNR and CDR2 FQNEAQ (reference sequence).

The sequence was collected from a woman between 40 and 50 years old who had recovered from COVID-19. V gene TRBV7-9 combines with J gene TRBJ1-1; TRBD1 might be the D (5 bases). Sequencing was done on a sample of PBMCs or T cells enriched from blood (not recorded which). CDR3 bases: TGTGCCACTGTCTCAGGGCAGGGTTCCATGAACACTGAAGCTTTCTTT. This translates into CATVSGQGSMNTEAFF.